This T cell receptor beta chain was captured by sequencing in a study of T cell changes during pregnancy in multiple sclerosis. The CDR3 runs 15 residues. V dropped 1 base and J dropped 1 base, with 10 bases sitting between them. Germline loops: CDR1 SEHNR, CDR2 FQNEAQ (reference sequence). The method was immunoSEQ multiplex PCR; TCRdb's version includes in-frame clones alone and lacks a portion of them. This sample yields more than 35,000 clones, of which 89% are seen a single time; 0.78% belongs to the top ten. This specimen consisted of CD4+ T cells from peripheral blood mononuclear cells, obtained after pregnancy. The clonotype originates from a female donor in good health, enrolled as a control in a pregnancy study. The rearrangement links TRBV7-9 to TRBJ2-5; the D is unclear. CDR3 protein: CASSLVNTPQETQYF. CDR3 nucleotide sequence: TGTGCCAGCAGCTTAGTAAATACTCCCCAAGAGACCCAGTACTTC. Drawing the rest from reference TRBV7-9 and TRBJ2-5, the complete variable domain is DTGVSQNPRHKITKRGQNVTFRCDPISEHNRLYWYRQTLGQGPEFLTYFQNEAQLEKSRLLSDRFSAERPKGSFSTLEIQRTEQGDSAMYLCASSLVNTPQETQYFGPGTRLLVL.